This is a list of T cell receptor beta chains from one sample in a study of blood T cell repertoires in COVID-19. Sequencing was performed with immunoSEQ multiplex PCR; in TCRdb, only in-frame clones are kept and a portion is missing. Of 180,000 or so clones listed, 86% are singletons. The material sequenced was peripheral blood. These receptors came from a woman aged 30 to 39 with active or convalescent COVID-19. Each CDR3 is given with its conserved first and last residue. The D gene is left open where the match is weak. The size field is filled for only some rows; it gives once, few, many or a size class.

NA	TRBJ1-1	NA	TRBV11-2	TGTGCCAGCAGCCTAAACTCAGGGTCAAACACTGAAGCTTTCTTT	CASSLNSGSNTEAFF
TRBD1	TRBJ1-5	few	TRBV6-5	TGTGCCAGCAGACCACAGGGGAAAAGTCAGCCCCAGCATTTT	CASRPQGKSQPQHF
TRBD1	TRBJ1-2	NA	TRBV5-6	TGTGCCAGCAGCCCGACCGGCACAGGGGGCGCGAACTATGGCTACACCTTC	CASSPTGTGGANYGYTF
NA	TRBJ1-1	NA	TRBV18	TGTGCCAGCTCACAAAATTCGGAGGCTATGGACACTGAAGCTTTCTTT	CASSQNSEAMDTEAFF
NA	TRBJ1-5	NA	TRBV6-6	TGTGCCAGCAGTCGGGGTGGAGGGGTCGGCTTTAGCAATCAGCCCCAGCATTTT	CASSRGGGVGFSNQPQHF
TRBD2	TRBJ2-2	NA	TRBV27	TGTGCCAGCAAAGGACTAGTTTATAACGGGGAGCTGTTTTTT	CASKGLVYNGELFF
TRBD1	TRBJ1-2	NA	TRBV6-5	TGTGCCAGCAGCTATGACAGGGGCGACTATGGCTACACCTTC	CASSYDRGDYGYTF
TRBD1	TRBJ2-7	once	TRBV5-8	TGTGCCAGCAGCTCCGGGACAGGGGCCGAGCAGTACTTC	CASSSGTGAEQYF
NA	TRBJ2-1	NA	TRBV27	TGTGCCAGCAGTTGGGGGGGCCCCAATGAGCAGTTCTTC	CASSWGGPNEQFF
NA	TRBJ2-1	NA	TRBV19	TGTGCCAGTAGTATAGCTCTCTACAATGAGCAGTTCTTC	CASSIALYNEQFF
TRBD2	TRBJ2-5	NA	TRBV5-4	TGTGCCAGCAGCTTGGGGGCTAGCGGGGGCCGAGGGACCCAGTACTTC	CASSLGASGGRGTQYF
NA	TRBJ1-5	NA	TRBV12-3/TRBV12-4	TGTGCCAGCCGACCCGGAGGCAATCAGCCCCAGCATTTT	CASRPGGNQPQHF
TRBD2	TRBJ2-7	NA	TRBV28	TGTGCCAGCAGTCATGGGGGAGGGACTAGGGACTCCTACGAGCAGTACTTC	CASSHGGGTRDSYEQYF
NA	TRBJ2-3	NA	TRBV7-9	TGTGCCAGCAGCTTTTCGAAAACAGGGCGCTCCACAGATACGCAGTATTTT	CASSFSKTGRSTDTQYF
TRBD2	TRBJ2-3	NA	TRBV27	TGTGCCAGCAGATCTAGCGGGAGGATTTCGTATTTT	CASRSSGRISYF
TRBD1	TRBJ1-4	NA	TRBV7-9	TGTGCCAGCAGCGCCAGGACAGGGGTAAAGTGGGAAAAACTGTTTTTT	CASSARTGVKWEKLFF
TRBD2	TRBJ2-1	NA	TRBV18	TGTGCCAGCTCACCCACGACTAGCGGGGGGGACAATGAGCAGTTCTTC	CASSPTTSGGDNEQFF
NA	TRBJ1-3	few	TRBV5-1	TGCGCCAGCAGCTTGCGAGAGTTCTCTGGAAACACCATATATTTT	CASSLREFSGNTIYF
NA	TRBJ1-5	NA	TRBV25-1	TGTGCCAGCTCAGGGGACTATAGCAATCAGCCCCAGCATTTT	CASSGDYSNQPQHF
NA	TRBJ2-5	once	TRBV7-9	TGTGCCAGCAGCTTAGAAGTGGCGGCCCACCAAGAGACCCAGTACTTC	CASSLEVAAHQETQYF